This TCR beta chain derives from a study of somatic mutations in cytotoxic T cells in rheumatoid arthritis. Study-level points and caveats: Among rheumatoid arthritis patients, TRBV07 appeared slightly underrepresented, and this finding was left without any adjustment for multiple comparisons.

CDR1 SNHLY and CDR2 FYNNEI come from the germline V gene. The CDR3 contains 16 residues. V was shortened by 6 bases and J by 0 bases, with 15 bases between the two germline ends. The table came from immunoSEQ multiplex PCR; TCRdb's copy has only in-frame clones and leaves some out. The sample includes tens of thousands of clones, 75% to 90% seen only once; the top ten take 8.4%. In regard to this clone: What it binds is not known.

V and J are TRBV2 and TRBJ2-1; D is unresolved. This clonotype was sampled from an adult with rheumatoid arthritis. The material sequenced was CD8+ T cells sorted from blood. CDR3 sequence: CASSVWTISSYNEQFF. The CDR3 nucleotides read TGTGCCAGCAGCGTTTGGACGATCAGCTCCTACAATGAGCAGTTCTTC.